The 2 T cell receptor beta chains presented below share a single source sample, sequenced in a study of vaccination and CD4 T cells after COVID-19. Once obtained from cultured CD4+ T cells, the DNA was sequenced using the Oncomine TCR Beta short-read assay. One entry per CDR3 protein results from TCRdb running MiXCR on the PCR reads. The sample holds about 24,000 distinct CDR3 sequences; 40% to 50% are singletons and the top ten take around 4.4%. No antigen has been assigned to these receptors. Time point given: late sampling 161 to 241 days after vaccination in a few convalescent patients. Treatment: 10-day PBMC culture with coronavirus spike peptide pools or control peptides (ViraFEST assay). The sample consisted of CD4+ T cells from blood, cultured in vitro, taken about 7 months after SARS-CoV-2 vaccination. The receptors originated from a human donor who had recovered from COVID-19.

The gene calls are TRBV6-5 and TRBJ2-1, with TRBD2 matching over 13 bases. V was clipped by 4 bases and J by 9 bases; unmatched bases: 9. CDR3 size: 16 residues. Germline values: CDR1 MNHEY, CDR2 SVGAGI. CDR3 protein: CASSSWTSGSVGEQFF. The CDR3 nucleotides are TGTGCCAGCAGTTCGTGGACTAGCGGGAGTGTGGGTGAGCAGTTCTTC.

The CDR3 here is CAWSVGSGSYEQYF. CDR3 bases: TGTGCCTGGAGTGTAGGTAGCGGATCCTACGAGCAGTACTTC. V gene TRBV30 combines with J gene TRBJ2-7; D possibly corresponds to TRBD2 (6 bases). Trimming stripped 0 bases from V and 1 base from J, with 10 bases between. Germline V gives CDR1 GTSNPN, CDR2 SVGIG (reference sequence). The CDR3 has 14 amino acids. Full variable domain (remainder filled in from reference TRBV30 and TRBJ2-7): SQTIHQWPATLVQPVGSPLSLECTVEGTSNPNLYWYRQAAGRGLQLLFYSVGIGQISSEVPQNLSASRPQDRQFILSSKKLLLSDSGFYLCAWSVGSGSYEQYFGPGTRLTVT.